This TCR beta chain was profiled in a study of response to subunit inactivated influenza vaccine (dated by TCRdb to the late 2010s). Regarding the study in general: To follow how T cells responded to a trivalent subunit inactivated influenza vaccine, the researchers relied on deep quantitative profiling of the T cell receptor repertoire.

Broad study findings and their caveats: According to the authors, only a limited number of new T cells may be recruited by each seasonal influenza vaccination.

The library was obtained by RT-PCR. The reads were generated on an Illumina HiSeq 2500. In-frame beta chains were kept once TCRdb had trimmed the public reads at Q25 with fastp and called clones with MiXCR. Records with the same CDR3 protein are collapsed into one entry carrying the most frequent genes and DNA. The sample records over 150,000 distinct CDR3 sequences, approximately 15% of which are singletons. About a quarter of the sample is taken by the ten largest. CDR3 length: 16 amino acids, cysteine to phenylalanine. The only DNA kept is the CDR3, 48 bases in frame from the first base. CDR1 and CDR2 are drawn from the germline V gene (reference sequence): SEHNR, FQNEAQ. From V the trimming removes 5 bases and from J it removes 6 bases, while the gene matches leave 10 bases of the junction unaccounted for. This clonotype came up a few times. Its antigen is currently not known. No per-base quality is available; no much larger clone lies one base away.

This receptor was taken from a man between 50 and 59 years old who received an inactivated influenza vaccine. Donor details come from another sample of the same person, matched by shared clones. The sample was CD8+ T cells sorted from PBMCs, taken roughly 5 days after vaccination. The chain is assembled from TRBV7-9 and TRBJ2-1; the junction holds 10 bases that match TRBD2. The CDR3 loop reads CASSRQGRTSGNEQFF. At the DNA level, the sequence is TGTGCCAGCAGCCGACAGGGGAGGACTAGCGGCAATGAGCAGTTCTTC.